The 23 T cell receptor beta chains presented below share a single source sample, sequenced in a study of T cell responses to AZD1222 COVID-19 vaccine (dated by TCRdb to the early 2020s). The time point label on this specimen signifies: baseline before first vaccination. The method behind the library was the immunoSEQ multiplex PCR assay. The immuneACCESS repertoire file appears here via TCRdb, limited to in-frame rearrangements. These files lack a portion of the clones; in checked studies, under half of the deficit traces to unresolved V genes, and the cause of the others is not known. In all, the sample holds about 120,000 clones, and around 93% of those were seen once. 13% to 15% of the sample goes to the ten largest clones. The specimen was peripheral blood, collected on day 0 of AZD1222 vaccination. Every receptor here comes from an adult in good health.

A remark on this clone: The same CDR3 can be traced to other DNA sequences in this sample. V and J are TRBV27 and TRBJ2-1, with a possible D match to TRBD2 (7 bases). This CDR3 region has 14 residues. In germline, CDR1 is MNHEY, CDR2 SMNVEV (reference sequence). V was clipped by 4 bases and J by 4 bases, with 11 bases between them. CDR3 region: CASSWGGPYNEQFF. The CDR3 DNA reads TGTGCCAGCAGTTGGGGGGGGCCATACAATGAGCAGTTCTTC.

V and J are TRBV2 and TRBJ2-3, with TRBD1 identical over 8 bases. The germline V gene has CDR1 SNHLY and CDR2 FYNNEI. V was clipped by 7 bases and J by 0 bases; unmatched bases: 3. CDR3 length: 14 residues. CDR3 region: CASTRDRSTDTQYF. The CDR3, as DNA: TGTGCCAGCACTAGGGACAGGAGCACAGATACGCAGTATTTT. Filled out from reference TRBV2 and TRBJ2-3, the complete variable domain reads EPEVTQTPSHQVTQMGQEVILRCVPISNHLYFYWYRQILGQKVEFLVSFYNNEISEKSEIFDDQFSVERPDGSNFTLKIRSTKLEDSAMYFCASTRDRSTDTQYFGPGTRLTVL.

Written as DNA, the CDR3 is TGTGCCAGCAGCCAACTCGAGGGCTCCTATAATTCACCCCTCCACTTT. Its protein is CASSQLEGSYNSPLHF. This sequence joins TRBV11-1 and TRBJ1-6; D unresolved. Germline V CDR1 and CDR2: SGHAT, FQDESV (reference sequence). V lost 5 bases and J lost 0, with 11 bases in between. The CDR3 is made up of 16 amino acids.

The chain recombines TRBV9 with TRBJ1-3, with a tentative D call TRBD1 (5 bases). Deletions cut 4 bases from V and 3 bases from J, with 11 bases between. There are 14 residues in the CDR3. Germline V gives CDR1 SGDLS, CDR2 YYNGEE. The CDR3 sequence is CASSPTGGGNTIYF. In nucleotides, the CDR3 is TGTGCCAGCAGCCCTACTGGGGGTGGAAACACCATATATTTT.

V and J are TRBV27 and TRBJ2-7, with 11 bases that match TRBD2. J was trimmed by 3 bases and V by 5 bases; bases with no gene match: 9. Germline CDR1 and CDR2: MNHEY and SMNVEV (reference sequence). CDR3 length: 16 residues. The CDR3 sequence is CASSPMGTSGLYEQYF. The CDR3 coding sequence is TGTGCCAGCAGTCCTATGGGGACTAGCGGTCTCTACGAGCAGTACTTC.

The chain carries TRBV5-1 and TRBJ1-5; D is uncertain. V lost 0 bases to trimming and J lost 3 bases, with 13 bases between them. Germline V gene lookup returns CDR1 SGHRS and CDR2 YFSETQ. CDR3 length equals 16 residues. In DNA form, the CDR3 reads TGCGCCAGCAGCTTGGGGGTGCTGGGGTTCAATCAGCCCCAGCATTTT. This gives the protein CASSLGVLGFNQPQHF.

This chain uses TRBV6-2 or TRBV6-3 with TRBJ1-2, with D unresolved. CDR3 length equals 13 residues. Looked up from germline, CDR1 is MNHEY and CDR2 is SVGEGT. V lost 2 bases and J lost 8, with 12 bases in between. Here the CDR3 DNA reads TGTGCCAGCAGTTACCTCCCAGGCCGGGGCTACACCTTC. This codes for CASSYLPGRGYTF.

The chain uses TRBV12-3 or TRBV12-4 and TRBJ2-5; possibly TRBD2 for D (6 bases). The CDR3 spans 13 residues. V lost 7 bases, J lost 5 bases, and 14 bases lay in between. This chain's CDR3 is CASMVAGRETQYF. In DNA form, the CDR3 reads TGTGCCAGCATGGTCGCGGGAAGGGAGACCCAGTACTTC.

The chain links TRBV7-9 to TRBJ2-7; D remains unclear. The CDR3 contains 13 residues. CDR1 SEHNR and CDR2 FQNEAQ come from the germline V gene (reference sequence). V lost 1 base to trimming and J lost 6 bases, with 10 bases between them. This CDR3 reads CASSLGRLGEQYF. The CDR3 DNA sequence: TGTGCCAGCAGCTTAGGACGTCTAGGCGAGCAGTACTTC.

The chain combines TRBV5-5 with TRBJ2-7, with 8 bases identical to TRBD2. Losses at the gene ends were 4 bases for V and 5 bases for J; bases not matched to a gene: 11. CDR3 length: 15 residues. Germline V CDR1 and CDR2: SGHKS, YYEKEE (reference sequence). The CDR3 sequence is CASSPGGGGQDEQYF. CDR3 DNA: TGTGCCAGCAGCCCTGGAGGCGGGGGGCAGGACGAGCAGTACTTC.

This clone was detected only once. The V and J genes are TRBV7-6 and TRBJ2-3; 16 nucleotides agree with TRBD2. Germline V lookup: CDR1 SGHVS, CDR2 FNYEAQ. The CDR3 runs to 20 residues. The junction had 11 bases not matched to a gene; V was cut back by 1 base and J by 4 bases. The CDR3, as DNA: TGTGCCAGCAGCTTAGAACCTGGGACTAGCGGGAGGGCCTCGGCAGATACGCAGTATTTT. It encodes CASSLEPGTSGRASADTQYF.

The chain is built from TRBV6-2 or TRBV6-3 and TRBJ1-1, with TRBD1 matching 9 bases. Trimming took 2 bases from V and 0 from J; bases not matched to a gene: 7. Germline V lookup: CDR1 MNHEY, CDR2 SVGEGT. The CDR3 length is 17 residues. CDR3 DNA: TGTGCCAGCAGTTACCCGAGGGACAGGGCGGTGAACACTGAAGCTTTCTTT. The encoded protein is CASSYPRDRAVNTEAFF.

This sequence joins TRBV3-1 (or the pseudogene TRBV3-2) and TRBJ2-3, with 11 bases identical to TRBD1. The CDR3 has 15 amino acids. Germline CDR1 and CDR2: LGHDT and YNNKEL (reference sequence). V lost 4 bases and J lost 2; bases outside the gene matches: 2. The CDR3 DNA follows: TGTGCCAGCAGCCCAGGACAGGGGGCCACAGATACGCAGTATTTT. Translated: CASSPGQGATDTQYF.

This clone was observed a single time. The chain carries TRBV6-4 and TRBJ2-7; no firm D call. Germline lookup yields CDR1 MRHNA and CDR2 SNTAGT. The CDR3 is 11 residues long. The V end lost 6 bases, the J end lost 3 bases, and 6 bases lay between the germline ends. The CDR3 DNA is TGTGCCAGCAGGCCCTACTACGAGCAGTACTTC. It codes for CASRPYYEQYF.

Here the CDR3 reads CASSFGQGGSEQYF. The CDR3 DNA is TGTGCCAGCAGTTTCGGACAGGGAGGGTCCGAGCAGTACTTC. The V gene is TRBV28, the J gene TRBJ2-7, with D possibly matching TRBD1 (8 bases). Trimming cost V 3 bases and J 6 bases, with 15 bases left between them. CDR1 is MDHEN, CDR2 SYDVKM, per germline. The CDR3 loop spans 14 amino acids.

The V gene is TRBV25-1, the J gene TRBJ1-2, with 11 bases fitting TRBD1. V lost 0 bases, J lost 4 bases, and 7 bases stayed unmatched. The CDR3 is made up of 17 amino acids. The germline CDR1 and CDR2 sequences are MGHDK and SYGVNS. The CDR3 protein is CASSEYFDGTGGYGYTF. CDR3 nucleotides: TGTGCCAGCAGTGAATATTTCGACGGGACAGGGGGCTATGGCTACACCTTC.

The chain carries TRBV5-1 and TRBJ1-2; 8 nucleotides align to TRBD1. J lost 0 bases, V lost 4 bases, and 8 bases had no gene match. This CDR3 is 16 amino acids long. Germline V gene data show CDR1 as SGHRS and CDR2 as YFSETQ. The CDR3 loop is CASSPAGQGANYGYTF. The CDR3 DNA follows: TGCGCCAGCAGCCCAGCTGGACAGGGAGCTAACTATGGCTACACCTTC.

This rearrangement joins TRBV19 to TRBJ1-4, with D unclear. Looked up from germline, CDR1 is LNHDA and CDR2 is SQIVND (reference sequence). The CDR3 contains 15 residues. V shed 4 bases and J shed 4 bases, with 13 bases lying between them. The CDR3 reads CASSTWRRSNEKLFF. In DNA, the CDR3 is TGTGCCAGTAGTACATGGAGACGGAGTAATGAAAAACTGTTTTTT.

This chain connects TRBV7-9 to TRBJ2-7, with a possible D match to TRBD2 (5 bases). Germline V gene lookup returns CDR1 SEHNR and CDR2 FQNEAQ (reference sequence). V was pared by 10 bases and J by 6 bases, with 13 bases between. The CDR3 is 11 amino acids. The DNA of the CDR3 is TGTGCCACCTCCTATGAGGGCGAGCAGTACTTC. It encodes CATSYEGEQYF. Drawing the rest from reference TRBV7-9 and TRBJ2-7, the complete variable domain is DTGVSQNPRHKITKRGQNVTFRCDPISEHNRLYWYRQTLGQGPEFLTYFQNEAQLEKSRLLSDRFSAERPKGSFSTLEIQRTEQGDSAMYLCATSYEGEQYFGPGTRLTVT.

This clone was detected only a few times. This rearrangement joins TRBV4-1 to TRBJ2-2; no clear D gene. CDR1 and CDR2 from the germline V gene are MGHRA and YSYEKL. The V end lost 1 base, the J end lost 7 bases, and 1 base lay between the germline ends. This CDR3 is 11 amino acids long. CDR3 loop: CASSQGGELFF. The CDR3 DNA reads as TGCGCCAGCAGCCAAGGCGGGGAGCTGTTTTTT.

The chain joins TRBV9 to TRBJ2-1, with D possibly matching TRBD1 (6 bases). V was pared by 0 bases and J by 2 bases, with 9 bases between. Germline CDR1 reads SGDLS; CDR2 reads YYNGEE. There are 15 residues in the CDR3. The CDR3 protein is CASSVVGHTYNEQFF. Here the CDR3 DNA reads TGTGCCAGCAGCGTAGTGGGACATACCTACAATGAGCAGTTCTTC.

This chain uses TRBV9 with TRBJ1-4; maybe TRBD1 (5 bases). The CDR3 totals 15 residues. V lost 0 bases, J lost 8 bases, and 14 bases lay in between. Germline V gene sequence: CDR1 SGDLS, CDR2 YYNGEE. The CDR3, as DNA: TGTGCCAGCAGCGTAGGGTTCGGAGGGGACGAAAAACTGTTTTTT. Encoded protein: CASSVGFGGDEKLFF.

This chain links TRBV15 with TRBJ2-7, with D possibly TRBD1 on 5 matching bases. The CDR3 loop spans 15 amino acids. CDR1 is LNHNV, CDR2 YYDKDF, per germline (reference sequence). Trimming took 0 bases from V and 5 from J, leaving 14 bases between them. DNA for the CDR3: TGTGCCACCAGCAGAGATTGGCAGGGTATCCACGAGCAGTACTTC. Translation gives CATSRDWQGIHEQYF.